The 21 T cell receptor beta chains below come from one sample, sequenced in a study of identical twins. Each CDR3 protein is one row after TCRdb ran MiXCR on the 5' RACE reads. The sample shows around 240,000 distinct CDR3 sequences, 5.5% to 8% of them seen only once. These data were likewise used in another study, on yellow fever vaccine responses in identical twins.

Sequences were obtained from memory (CD45RO+) T cells sorted from blood. The receptors come from a woman aged 18 to 35 in good health.

This clonotype was observed a handful of times. The chain employs TRBV10-3 and TRBJ1-1, with D possibly TRBD1 on 5 matching bases. The length of the CDR3 is 13 residues. Deletions cut 7 bases from V and 1 base from J, with 10 bases between. The germline gives CDR1 ENHRY, CDR2 SYGVKD. The DNA of the CDR3 is TGTGCCATCACCCCCGACAGGAACACTGAAGCTTTCTTT. It translates to CAITPDRNTEAFF.

Ten or more counts support this clonotype. This chain links TRBV5-1 with TRBJ1-4; weak D call: TRBD1 (5 bases). CDR1 and CDR2 from the germline V gene are SGHRS and YFSETQ. The CDR3 runs 14 residues. Trimming took 1 base from V and 6 from J, leaving 10 bases between them. The CDR3 nucleotides read TGCGCCAGCAGCTTGAAGGGGTCTGATGAAAAACTGTTTTTT. Translation gives CASSLKGSDEKLFF.

The chain recombines TRBV11-1 with TRBJ1-6; TRBD1 aligns across 8 bases. This CDR3 contains 18 residues. Germline V gene data show CDR1 as SGHAT and CDR2 as FQDESV (reference sequence). Germline trimming cut 5 bases from V and 9 bases from J; bases unmatched to any gene: 18. DNA for the CDR3: TGTGCCAGCAGCGGCCGGGACAGGTACCATCCGGGGGGTTCACCCCTCCACTTT. Amino acids: CASSGRDRYHPGGSPLHF.

A few counts support this clonotype. The chain employs TRBV5-4 and TRBJ2-3; perhaps D is TRBD1 or TRBD2 (7 bases each). Trimming shortened V by 4 bases and J by 5 bases, and 23 bases separated the two germline ends. The CDR3 sequence is 17 residues long. Germline assignment: CDR1 SGHNT and CDR2 YYREEE (reference sequence). The CDR3 region is CASSPGGAGLNGDTQYF. The CDR3 nucleotides read TGTGCCAGCAGCCCAGGGGGGGCGGGCCTTAACGGAGATACGCAGTATTTT.

The chain recombines TRBV11-3 with TRBJ2-3; 9 bases agree with TRBD2. CDR1 is SGHNT and CDR2 is YENEEA in the germline V gene. The CDR3 length is 16 residues. The trim removed 4 bases at V and 4 bases at J, leaving 9 bases unmatched. The CDR3 DNA is TGTGCCAGCAGCTCCCCCAGAGCGGGGGGCGCAGATACGCAGTATTTT. It translates to CASSSPRAGGADTQYF.

This clonotype was seen many times. The gene calls are TRBV27 and TRBJ2-7; D is undetermined. Deletions cut 4 bases from V and 0 bases from J, with 16 bases between. The CDR3 has 16 residues. CDR1 and CDR2 (germline): MNHEY, SMNVEV (reference sequence). CDR3 sequence reads: CASSSLTAYASYEQYF. In nucleotides, the CDR3 is TGTGCCAGCAGTTCCCTGACTGCTTACGCCTCCTACGAGCAGTACTTC.

The chain couples TRBV7-8 to TRBJ2-7; a weak D match, TRBD1 (5 bases). V was cut by 4 bases and J by 3 bases, with 16 bases left in between. Looked up from germline, CDR1 is SGHVS and CDR2 is FQNEAQ. This CDR3 contains 15 residues. CDR3 in DNA: TGTGCCAGCAGCTCGCAATACCGACAGATCTACGAGCAGTACGTC. Protein sequence: CASSSQYRQIYEQYV.

In this sample, this clonotype turned up a few times. The V and J genes are TRBV4-1 and TRBJ2-5; the D call may be TRBD1 or TRBD2 (6 bases each). The CDR3 consists of 13 residues. V was shortened by 4 bases and J by 4 bases, with 10 bases between the two germline ends. Germline V gene sequence: CDR1 MGHRA, CDR2 YSYEKL. CDR3 in DNA: TGCGCCAGCAGCCGACAGGAGGGAGAGACCCAGTACTTC. Protein: CASSRQEGETQYF.

This clonotype was observed many times. The chain employs TRBV15 and TRBJ2-2; no firm D call. The CDR3 runs to 16 residues. CDR1 LNHNV and CDR2 YYDKDF come from the germline V gene (reference sequence). V shed 0 bases and J shed 5 bases, with 13 bases lying between them. The CDR3 DNA reads as TGTGCCACCAGCAGAGACTACCCTTGGGCTACCGGGGAGCTGTTTTTT. Its translation: CATSRDYPWATGELFF.

This clonotype has ten or more counts. CDR3 DNA: TGTGCCAGCAGTGTGGAAAGCTCCTACAATGAGCAGTTCTTC. This gives the protein CASSVESSYNEQFF. J is TRBJ2-1 and V is TRBV2; D is unclear. V shed 4 bases and J shed 0 bases, with 7 bases lying between them. The germline gives CDR1 SNHLY, CDR2 FYNNEI. The CDR3 runs to 14 residues. Full variable domain (outside the CDR3, taken from reference TRBV2 and TRBJ2-1): EPEVTQTPSHQVTQMGQEVILRCVPISNHLYFYWYRQILGQKVEFLVSFYNNEISEKSEIFDDQFSVERPDGSNFTLKIRSTKLEDSAMYFCASSVESSYNEQFFGPGTRLTVL.

This clonotype was counted ten times or more. V gene TRBV20-1 combines with J gene TRBJ2-1, with TRBD2 matching over 9 bases. Losses at the gene ends were 6 bases for V and 6 bases for J; bases not matched to a gene: 12. CDR3 length: 15 amino acids. Germline V gives CDR1 DFQATT, CDR2 SNEGSKA (reference sequence). In DNA, the CDR3 is TGCAGTGCCAGAAACTTAGCGGGAGACGGCAATGAGCAGTTCTTC. It yields the protein CSARNLAGDGNEQFF.

Notes on this clonotype: This may stem from a read error, because a much larger clone lies one nucleotide away. The chain employs TRBV10-3 and TRBJ2-7; 8 bases agree with TRBD1. Germline values: CDR1 ENHRY, CDR2 SYGVKD. CDR3 length equals 16 residues. In DNA form, the CDR3 reads TGTGCCATCTGTGAGTTGGGACAGGAATCCTCCTACGAGCAGTACTTC. Protein sequence: CAICELGQESSYEQYF.

This clonotype was seen more than once but under ten times. This chain uses TRBV5-1 with TRBJ2-3; TRBD2 is a possible D gene (6 bases). The CDR3 is 12 residues long. Per the germline V gene, CDR1 is SGHRS and CDR2 is YFSETQ. CDR3 in DNA: TGCATCAGCAGCTTGGAGGGTGATACGCAGTATTTT. Amino acids: CISSLEGDTQYF.

This clonotype was counted many times. The V and J genes are TRBV7-2 and TRBJ2-7; D is undetermined. This CDR3 has 14 amino acids. V lost 4 bases to trimming and J lost 6 bases, with 16 bases between them. Germline CDR1 reads SGHTA; CDR2 reads FQGNSA. The chain's CDR3 is CASSSNSVSGEQYF. The CDR3 coding sequence is TGTGCCAGCAGCTCTAACAGCGTGTCTGGCGAGCAGTACTTC.

This clonotype has just a few counts. The DNA of the CDR3 is TGTGCCAGCAGCGAGAAGGCCCCTAAGGATGGCTACACCTTC. It specifies CASSEKAPKDGYTF. The chain is built from TRBV7-9 and TRBJ1-2, with D unresolved. Trimming removed 5 bases from V and 6 bases from J, with 16 bases in between. Looked up from germline, CDR1 is SEHNR and CDR2 is FQNEAQ (reference sequence). The CDR3 is made up of 14 amino acids.

This clonotype was detected ten times or more. The chain links TRBV21-1 to TRBJ1-5. TRBV21-1 represents a pseudogene. The CDR3 length is 18 residues. The CDR3: CASNCKEEEIDSNQPQHF. The CDR3 DNA is TGTGCCAGCAACTGTAAAGAGGAGGAGATCGATAGCAATCAGCCCCAGCATTTT.

At least ten counts were recorded for this clonotype. This chain uses TRBV20-1 with TRBJ1-2; D remains unclear. The V end was cut by 1 base, the J end by 1 base, with 4 bases between. Germline-derived CDR1 and CDR2 are DFQATT and SNEGSKA (reference sequence). The CDR3 has 12 amino acids. The CDR3 nucleotides are TGCAGTGCTAGAGCAGTTAACTATGGCTACACCTTC. Its translation is CSARAVNYGYTF.

The gene calls are TRBV24-1 and TRBJ2-5; 8 bases are a match to TRBD2. This CDR3 comprises 17 residues. CDR1 and CDR2 (germline): KGHDR, SFDVKD. The V segment lost 1 base and the J segment 5 bases; nucleotides outside the gene matches: 11. CDR3 sequence (DNA): TGTGCCACCAGTGATTTCCGAGCGGGGGTAGGCGGGGAGACCCAGTACTTC. It specifies CATSDFRAGVGGETQYF.

The rearrangement joins TRBV18 to TRBJ2-5; no clear D. The CDR3 runs 12 residues. Germline CDR1 KGHSH, CDR2 LQKENI. Trimming shortened V by 3 bases and J by 5 bases, and 7 bases separated the two germline ends. As DNA, the CDR3 is TGTGCCAGCTCACCTACAGACGAGACCCAGTACTTC. Translating it yields CASSPTDETQYF.

The sample holds a few counts of this clonotype. The chain combines TRBV20-1 with TRBJ2-2; no clear D. CDR1 DFQATT and CDR2 SNEGSKA come from the germline V gene (reference sequence). The V gene lost 5 bases and the J gene lost 3 bases, with 10 bases spanning the gap. CDR3 length equals 13 residues. CDR3 coding DNA: TGCAGTGCTCACAAGGCGGACACCGGGGAGCTGTTTTTT. Its protein is CSAHKADTGELFF.

This clonotype was picked up a small number of times. This chain connects TRBV10-3 to TRBJ1-1; D is possibly TRBD1 (6 bases). CDR3 size: 13 residues. With 9 bases removed from V and 2 bases from J, the gap between germline ends came to 13 bases. Germline assignment: CDR1 ENHRY and CDR2 SYGVKD. The CDR3 nucleotides read TGTGCCATTCGGACAGAGATTAACACTGAAGCTTTCTTT. It specifies CAIRTEINTEAFF.